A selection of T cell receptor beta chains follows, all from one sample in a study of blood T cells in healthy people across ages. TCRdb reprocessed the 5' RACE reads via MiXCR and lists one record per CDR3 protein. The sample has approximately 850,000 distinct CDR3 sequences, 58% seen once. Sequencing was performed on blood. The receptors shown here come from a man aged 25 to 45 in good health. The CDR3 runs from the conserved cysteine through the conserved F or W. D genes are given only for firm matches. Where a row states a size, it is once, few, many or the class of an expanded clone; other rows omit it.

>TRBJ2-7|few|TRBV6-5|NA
TGTGCCAGCAGTTATTACGCGGCCCTTAGCTCCTACGAGCAGTACTTC
CASSYYAALSSYEQYF
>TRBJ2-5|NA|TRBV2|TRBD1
TGTGCCAGCAGAACCGGGACAGGGGCGGGGGAGACCCAGTACTTC
CASRTGTGAGETQYF
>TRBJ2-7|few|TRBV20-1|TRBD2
TGCAGTGCTCGACTAGCCGGAAAGGAGCAGTACTTC
CSARLAGKEQYF
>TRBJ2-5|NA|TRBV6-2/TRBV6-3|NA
TGTGCCAGCACCGCTCGGGCCACAACCCCAGAGACCCAGTACTTC
CASTARATTPETQYF
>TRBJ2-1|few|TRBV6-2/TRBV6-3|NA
TGTGCCAGCAGTTACCCCCGCGGAGCGGGTAAATCCTACAATGAGCAGTTCTTC
CASSYPRGAGKSYNEQFF
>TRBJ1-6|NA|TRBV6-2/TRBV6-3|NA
TGTGCCAGCAGTTTTCCGGGGGGCAACGGATCACCCCTCCACTTT
CASSFPGGNGSPLHF
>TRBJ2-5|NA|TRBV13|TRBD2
TGTGCCAGCAGCTACGGACTAGCGGGAGGGAACAATGAGCAGTACTTC
CASSYGLAGGNNEQYF
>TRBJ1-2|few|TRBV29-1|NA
TGCAGCGTTCTAGAGGGCTACACCTTC
CSVLEGYTF
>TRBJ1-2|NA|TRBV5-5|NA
TGTGCCAGCAGGGCCTCTGGGACGCAAACTTATGGCTACACCTTC
CASRASGTQTYGYTF
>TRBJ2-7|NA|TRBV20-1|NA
TGCAGTGCTAGGGATATGCGGGGAGCCTACGAGCAGTACTTC
CSARDMRGAYEQYF
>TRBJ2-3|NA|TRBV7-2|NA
TGTGCCAGCAGCTGGGTAGATACGCAGTATTTT
CASSWVDTQYF
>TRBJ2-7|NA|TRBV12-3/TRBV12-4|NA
TGTGCCAGCAGCCCCTCGAACTCGGGGCAGTACTTC
CASSPSNSGQYF
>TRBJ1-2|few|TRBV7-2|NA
TGTGCCAGCAGCTTAATGTATGGCTACACCTTC
CASSLMYGYTF
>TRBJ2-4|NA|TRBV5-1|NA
TGCGCCAGCAGCTTGCTTGACGACCCCCAGTACTTC
CASSLLDDPQYF
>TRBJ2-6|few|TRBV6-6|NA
TGTGCCAGCGTGGAGAACTCTGGGGCCAACGTCCTGACTTTC
CASVENSGANVLTF
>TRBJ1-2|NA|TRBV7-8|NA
TGTGCCAGCAGCCGGGACACCATGAACTATGGCTACACCTTC
CASSRDTMNYGYTF
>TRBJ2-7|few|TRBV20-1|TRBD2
TGCAGTGCCAGCGGGCTAGCGGGAGGTCAGAGCTCCTACGAGCAGTACTTC
CSASGLAGGQSSYEQYF
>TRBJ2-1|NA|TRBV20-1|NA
TGCAGTGCTAGAGATTGGATCGGGACAAATAACAATGAGCAGTTCTTC
CSARDWIGTNNNEQFF
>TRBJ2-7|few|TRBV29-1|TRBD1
TGCAGCGTTGAAGTTGGCAGGGGGCTAGGCGAGCAGTACTTC
CSVEVGRGLGEQYF
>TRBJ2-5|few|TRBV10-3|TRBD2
TGTGCCATCAGAGGTAGCGGGAGGCAGTACTTC
CAIRGSGRQYF
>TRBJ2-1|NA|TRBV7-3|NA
TGTGCCAGCAGCTTTAGCCCACGAGGCTACAATGAGCAGTTCTTC
CASSFSPRGYNEQFF
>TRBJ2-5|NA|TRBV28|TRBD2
TGTGCCAGCAGGCTGTTGGCTGGACTAGCACGAAGGACCCAGTACTTC
CASRLLAGLARRTQYF
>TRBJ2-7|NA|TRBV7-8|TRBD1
TGTGCCAGCAGCGGTCGACAGGGGATCTACGAGCAGTACTTC
CASSGRQGIYEQYF
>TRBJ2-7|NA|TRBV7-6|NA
TGTGCCAGCAGCTTAGTATCGGGGGCCAACGAGCAGTACTTC
CASSLVSGANEQYF
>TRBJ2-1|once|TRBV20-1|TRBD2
TGCAGTGTTAAGACTAGCGGGGTCTTAAATGAGCAGTTCTTC
CSVKTSGVLNEQFF
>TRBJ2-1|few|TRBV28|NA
TGTGCCAGCAGCCCCACACCCCGGAATGAGCAGTTCTTC
CASSPTPRNEQFF
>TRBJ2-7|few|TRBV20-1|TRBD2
TGCAGTGCTGGAACTAGCGCCGGTGGATACGAGCAGTACTTC
CSAGTSAGGYEQYF